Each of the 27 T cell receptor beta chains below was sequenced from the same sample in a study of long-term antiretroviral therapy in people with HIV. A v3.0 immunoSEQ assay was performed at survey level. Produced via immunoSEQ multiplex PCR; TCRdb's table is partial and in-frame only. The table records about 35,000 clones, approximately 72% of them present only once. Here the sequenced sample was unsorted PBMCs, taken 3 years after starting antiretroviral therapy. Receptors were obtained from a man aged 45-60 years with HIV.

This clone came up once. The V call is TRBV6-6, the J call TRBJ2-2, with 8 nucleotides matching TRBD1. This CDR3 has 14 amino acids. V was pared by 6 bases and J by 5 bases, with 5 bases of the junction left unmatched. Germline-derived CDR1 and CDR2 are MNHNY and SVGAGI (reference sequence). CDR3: CASRDRVGTGELFF. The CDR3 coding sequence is TGTGCCAGCAGGGACAGGGTGGGGACCGGGGAGCTGTTTTTT.

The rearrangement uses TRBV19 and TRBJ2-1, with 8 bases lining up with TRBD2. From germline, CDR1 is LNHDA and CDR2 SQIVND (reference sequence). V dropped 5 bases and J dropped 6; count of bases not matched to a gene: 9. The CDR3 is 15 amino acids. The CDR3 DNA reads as TGTGCCAGTAGTGATCAGGGACTAGGATCCAATGAGCAGTTCTTC. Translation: CASSDQGLGSNEQFF.

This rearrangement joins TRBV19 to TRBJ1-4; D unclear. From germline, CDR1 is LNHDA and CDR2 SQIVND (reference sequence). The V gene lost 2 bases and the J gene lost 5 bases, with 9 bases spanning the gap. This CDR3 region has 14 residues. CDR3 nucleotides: TGTGCCAGTAGTATACTGGACGCCAATGAAAAACTGTTTTTT. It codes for CASSILDANEKLFF.

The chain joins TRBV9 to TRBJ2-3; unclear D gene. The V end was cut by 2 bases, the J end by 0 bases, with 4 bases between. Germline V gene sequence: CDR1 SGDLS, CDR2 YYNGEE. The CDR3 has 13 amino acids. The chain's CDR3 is CASSVPSTDTQYF. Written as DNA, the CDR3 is TGTGCCAGCAGCGTTCCCAGCACAGATACGCAGTATTTT.

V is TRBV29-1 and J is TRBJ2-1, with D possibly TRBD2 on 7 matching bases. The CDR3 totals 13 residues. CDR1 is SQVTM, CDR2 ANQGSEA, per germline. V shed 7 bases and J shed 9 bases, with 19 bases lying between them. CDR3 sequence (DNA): TGCAGCGCTGGACAGTCTGGGGGGGGTGAGCAGTTCTTC. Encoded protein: CSAGQSGGGEQFF.

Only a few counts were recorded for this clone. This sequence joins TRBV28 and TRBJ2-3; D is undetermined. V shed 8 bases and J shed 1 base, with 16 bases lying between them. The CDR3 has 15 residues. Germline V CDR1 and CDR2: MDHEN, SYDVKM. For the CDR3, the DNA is TGTGCCAGCCGCAAGCCACTGACCCGCACAGATACGCAGTATTTT. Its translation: CASRKPLTRTDTQYF.

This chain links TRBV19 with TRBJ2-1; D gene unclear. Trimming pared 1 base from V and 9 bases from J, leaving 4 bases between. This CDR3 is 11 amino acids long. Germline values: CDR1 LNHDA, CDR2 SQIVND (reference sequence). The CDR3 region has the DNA TGTGCCAGTAGTATAGCGTCTGAGCAGTTCTTC. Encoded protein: CASSIASEQFF.

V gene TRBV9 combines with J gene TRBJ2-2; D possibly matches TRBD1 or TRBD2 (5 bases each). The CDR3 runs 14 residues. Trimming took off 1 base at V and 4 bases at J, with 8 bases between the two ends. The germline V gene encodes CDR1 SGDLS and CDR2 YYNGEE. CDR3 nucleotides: TGTGCCAGCAGCGTATCAGGGACCACCGGGGAGCTGTTTTTT. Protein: CASSVSGTTGELFF.

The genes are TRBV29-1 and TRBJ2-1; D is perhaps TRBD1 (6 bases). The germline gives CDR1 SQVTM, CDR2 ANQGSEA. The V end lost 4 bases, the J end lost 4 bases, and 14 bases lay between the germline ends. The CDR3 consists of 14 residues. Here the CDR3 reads CSVVGVGTYNEQFF. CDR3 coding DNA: TGCAGCGTTGTAGGAGTTGGGACATACAATGAGCAGTTCTTC.

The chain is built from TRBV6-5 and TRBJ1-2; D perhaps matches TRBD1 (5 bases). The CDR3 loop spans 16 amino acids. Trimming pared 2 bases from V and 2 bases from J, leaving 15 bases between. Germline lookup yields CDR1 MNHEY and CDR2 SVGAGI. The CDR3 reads CASSYATGTVNYGYTF. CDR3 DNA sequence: TGTGCCAGCAGTTACGCCACCGGGACGGTAAACTATGGCTACACCTTC.

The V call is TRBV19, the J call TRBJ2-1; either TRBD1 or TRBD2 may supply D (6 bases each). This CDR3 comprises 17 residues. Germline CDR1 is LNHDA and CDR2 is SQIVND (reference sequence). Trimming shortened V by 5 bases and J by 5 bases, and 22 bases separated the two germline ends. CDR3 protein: CASSAHPAGHDNNEQFF. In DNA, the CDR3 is TGTGCCAGTAGTGCCCATCCTGCGGGACACGATAACAATGAGCAGTTCTTC.

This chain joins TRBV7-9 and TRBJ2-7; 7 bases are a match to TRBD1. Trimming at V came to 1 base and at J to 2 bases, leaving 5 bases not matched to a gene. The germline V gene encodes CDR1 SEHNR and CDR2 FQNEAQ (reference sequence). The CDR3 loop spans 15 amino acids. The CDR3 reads CASSLGTGQAYEQYF. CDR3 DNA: TGTGCCAGCAGCTTAGGGACAGGTCAGGCCTACGAGCAGTACTTC.

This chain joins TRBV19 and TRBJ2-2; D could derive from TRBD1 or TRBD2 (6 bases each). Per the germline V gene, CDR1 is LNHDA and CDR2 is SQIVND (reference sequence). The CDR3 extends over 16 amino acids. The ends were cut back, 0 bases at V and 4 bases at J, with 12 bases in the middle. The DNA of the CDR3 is TGTGCCAGTAGTATAGACGGGGGCGCGGGCACCGGGGAGCTGTTTTTT. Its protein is CASSIDGGAGTGELFF. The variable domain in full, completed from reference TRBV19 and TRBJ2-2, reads DGGITQSPKYLFRKEGQNVTLSCEQNLNHDAMYWYRQDPGQGLRLIYYSQIVNDFQKGDIAEGYSVSREKKESFPLTVTSAQKNPTAFYLCASSIDGGAGTGELFFGEGSRLTVL.

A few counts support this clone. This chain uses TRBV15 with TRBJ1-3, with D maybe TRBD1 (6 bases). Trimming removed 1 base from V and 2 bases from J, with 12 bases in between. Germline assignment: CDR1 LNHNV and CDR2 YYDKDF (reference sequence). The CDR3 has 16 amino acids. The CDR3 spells CATSRVGGTAGNTIYF. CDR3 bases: TGTGCCACCAGCAGAGTCGGGGGCACTGCTGGAAACACCATATATTTT.

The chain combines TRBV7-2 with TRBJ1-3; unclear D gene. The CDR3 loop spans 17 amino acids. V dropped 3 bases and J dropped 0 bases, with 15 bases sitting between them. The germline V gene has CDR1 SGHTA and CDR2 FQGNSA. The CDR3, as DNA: TGTGCCAGCAGCTTTTGGGTCAGCATCAACTCTGGAAACACCATATATTTT. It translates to CASSFWVSINSGNTIYF.

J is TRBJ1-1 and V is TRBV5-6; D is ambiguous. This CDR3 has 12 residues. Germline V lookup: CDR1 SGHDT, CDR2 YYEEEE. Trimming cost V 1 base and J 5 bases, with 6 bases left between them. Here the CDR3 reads CASSLPGTEAFF. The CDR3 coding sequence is TGTGCCAGCAGCTTGCCGGGTACTGAAGCTTTCTTT.

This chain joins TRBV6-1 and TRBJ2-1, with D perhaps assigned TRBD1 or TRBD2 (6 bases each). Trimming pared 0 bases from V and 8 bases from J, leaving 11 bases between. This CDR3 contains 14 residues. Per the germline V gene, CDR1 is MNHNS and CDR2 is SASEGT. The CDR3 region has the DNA TGTGCCAGCAGTGAAGCAGCAGGGGACTATGAGCAGTTCTTC. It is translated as CASSEAAGDYEQFF.

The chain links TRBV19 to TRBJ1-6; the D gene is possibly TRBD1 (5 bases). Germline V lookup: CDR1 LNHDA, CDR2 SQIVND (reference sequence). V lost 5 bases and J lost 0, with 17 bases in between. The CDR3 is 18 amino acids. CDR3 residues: CASSGGAKGASYNSPLHF. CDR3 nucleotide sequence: TGTGCCAGTAGTGGGGGAGCGAAGGGAGCCTCCTATAATTCACCCCTCCACTTT.

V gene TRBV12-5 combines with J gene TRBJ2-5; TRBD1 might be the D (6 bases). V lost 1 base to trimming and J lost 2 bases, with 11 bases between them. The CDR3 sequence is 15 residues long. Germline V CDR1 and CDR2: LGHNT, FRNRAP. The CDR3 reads CASGLGGRLQETQYF. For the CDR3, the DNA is TGTGCTAGTGGTTTGGGGGGGCGCTTACAAGAGACCCAGTACTTC.

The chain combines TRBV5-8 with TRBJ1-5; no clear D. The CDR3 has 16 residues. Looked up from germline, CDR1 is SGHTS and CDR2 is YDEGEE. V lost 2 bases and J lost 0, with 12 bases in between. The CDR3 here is CASSFKGQYSNQPQHF. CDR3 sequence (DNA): TGTGCCAGCAGCTTCAAAGGCCAATATAGCAATCAGCCCCAGCATTTT. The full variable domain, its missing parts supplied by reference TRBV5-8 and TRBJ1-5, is EAGVTQSPTHLIKTRGQQATLRCSPISGHTSVYWYQQALGLGLQFLLWYDEGEERNRGNFPPRFSGRQFPNYSSELNVNALELEDSALYLCASSFKGQYSNQPQHFGDGTRLSIL.

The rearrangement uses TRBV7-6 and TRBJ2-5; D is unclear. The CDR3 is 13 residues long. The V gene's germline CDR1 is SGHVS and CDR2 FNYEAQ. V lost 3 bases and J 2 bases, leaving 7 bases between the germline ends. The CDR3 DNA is TGTGCCAGCAGCTTTGGCAGGCAAGAGACCCAGTACTTC. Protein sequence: CASSFGRQETQYF.

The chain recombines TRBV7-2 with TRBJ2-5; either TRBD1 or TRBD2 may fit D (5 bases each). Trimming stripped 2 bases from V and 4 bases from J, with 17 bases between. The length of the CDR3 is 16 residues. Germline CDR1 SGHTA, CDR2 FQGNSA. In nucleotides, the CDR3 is TGTGCCAGCAGCTTACGACGGGGACGTAACGGAGAGACCCAGTACTTC. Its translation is CASSLRRGRNGETQYF.

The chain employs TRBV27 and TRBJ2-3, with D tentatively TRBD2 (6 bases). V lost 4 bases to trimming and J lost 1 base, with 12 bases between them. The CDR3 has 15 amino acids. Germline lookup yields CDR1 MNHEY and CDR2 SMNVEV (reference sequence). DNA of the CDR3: TGTGCCAGCAGTTCTGGGCGGGGCCGCACAGATACGCAGTATTTT. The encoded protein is CASSSGRGRTDTQYF.

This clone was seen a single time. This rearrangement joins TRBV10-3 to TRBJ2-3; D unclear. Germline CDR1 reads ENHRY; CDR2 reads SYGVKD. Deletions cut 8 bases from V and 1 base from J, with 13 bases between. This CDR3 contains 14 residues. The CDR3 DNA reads TGTGCCATCGGCAACAGTGGAGGCACAGATACGCAGTATTTT. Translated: CAIGNSGGTDTQYF.

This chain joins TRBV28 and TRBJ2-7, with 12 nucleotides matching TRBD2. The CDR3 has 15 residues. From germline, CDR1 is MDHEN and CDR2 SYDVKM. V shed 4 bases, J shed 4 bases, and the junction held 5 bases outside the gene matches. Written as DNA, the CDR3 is TGTGCCAGCAGTTCGTCAACTAGCGGGAGGTACGAGCAGTACTTC. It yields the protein CASSSSTSGRYEQYF. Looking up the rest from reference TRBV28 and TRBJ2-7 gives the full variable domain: DVKVTQSSRYLVKRTGEKVFLECVQDMDHENMFWYRQDPGLGLRLIYFSYDVKMKEKGDIPEGYSVSREKKERFSLILESASTNQTSMYLCASSSSTSGRYEQYFGPGTRLTVT.

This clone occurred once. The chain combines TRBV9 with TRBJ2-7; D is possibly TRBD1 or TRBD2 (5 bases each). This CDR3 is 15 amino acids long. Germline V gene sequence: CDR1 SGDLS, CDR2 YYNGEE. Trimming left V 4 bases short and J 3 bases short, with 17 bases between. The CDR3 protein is CASSPSLDNYYEQYF. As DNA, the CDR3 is TGTGCCAGCAGCCCTAGCCTGGACAATTACTACGAGCAGTACTTC. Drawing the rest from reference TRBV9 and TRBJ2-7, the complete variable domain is DSGVTQTPKHLITATGQRVTLRCSPRSGDLSVYWYQQSLDQGLQFLIQYYNGEERAKGNILERFSAQQFPDLHSELNLSSLELGDSALYFCASSPSLDNYYEQYFGPGTRLTVT.

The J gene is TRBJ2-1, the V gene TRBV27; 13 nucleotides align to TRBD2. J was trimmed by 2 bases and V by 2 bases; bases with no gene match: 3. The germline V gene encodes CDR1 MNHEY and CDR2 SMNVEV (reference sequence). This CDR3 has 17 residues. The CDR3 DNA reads TGTGCCAGCAGTTTAACTAGCGGGGGGGCCGCCTACAATGAGCAGTTCTTC. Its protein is CASSLTSGGAAYNEQFF.